The clone carrying this T cell receptor beta chain was seen a handful of times. This CDR3 spans 13 amino acids. The germline V gene encodes CDR1 SGHRS and CDR2 YFSETQ. V lost 7 bases and J 4 bases, leaving 13 bases between the germline ends. The data derive from a study of identical twins. A template switching step contributed a universal primer site, while unique molecular identifiers were present in the cDNA. MiXCR, run by TCRdb on the 5' RACE reads, gives a single entry per CDR3 protein. Of roughly 260,000 distinct CDR3 sequences in the sample, more than 12% were seen once. This TCR derives from a woman aged 18-29 years in good health. The chain employs TRBV5-1 and TRBJ2-3, with D perhaps matching TRBD1 (5 bases). Sample: memory (CD45RO+) T cells sorted from blood. The CDR3 bases are TGCGCCAGCCTAGGGGCCGCGGCAGATACGCAGTATTTT. It is translated as CASLGAAADTQYF.